This T cell receptor beta chain was captured by sequencing in a study of T cells in Graves' hyperthyroidism and ophthalmopathy (dated by TCRdb to between 2018 and 2021). Some background on the complete study: Peripheral blood was collected at initial diagnosis, before any treatment. According to the paper, TCR Vbeta CDR3 sequencing was carried out on 135 peripheral blood samples, which came from approximately 41 ophthalmopathy, approximately 78 hyperthyroidism and about 17 progressor patients. Once sampling was done, hyperthyroidism patients were given methimazole at a starting dose of 30 mg daily, whereas ophthalmopathy patients were given high-dose intravenous methylprednisolone. To identify distinguishing TCR V-J signatures, a discovery cohort of some 100 patients was used, comprising some 45 with Graves' ophthalmopathy and approximately 57 with stable Graves' hyperthyroidism. The 100 discovery patients were randomly split 7:3 into training and test sets. Whether ophthalmopathy could be predicted prospectively was tested in an independent validation cohort made up of about 18 hyperthyroidism patients plus 17 patients who later progressed to ophthalmopathy. In addition, the study compared T-cell repertoires in thyroid tissue and in blood from several Graves' hyperthyroidism patients.

To note about this clonotype: Its antigen is unknown. No quality values exist for individual bases; no much larger clone is one base distant.

General findings and caveats noted by the study authors: Most expanded thyroid clonotypes (frequency above 0.001) were also detected in blood, suggesting blood repertoires may reflect thyroid immune responses. No statistical method was used to set the sample size in advance, and investigators knew the group allocation. In validation, progression to ophthalmopathy was predicted by the model with nearly 71% sensitivity and 72.22% specificity, a median of approximately 6.5 months before onset. Ophthalmopathy was separated from stable hyperthyroidism by a 13 V-J signature model, with 85% to 90% sensitivity and roughly 81% specificity obtained in cross-validation and 80%/75% obtained in testing.

V loses 11 bases, J loses 5 bases, and the germline ends lie 15 bases apart. Including the terminal cysteine and phenylalanine, the CDR3 comprises 12 residues. The entry retains the CDR3 DNA only, 36 bases that are in frame from base 1. The germline V gene yields SGHAT for CDR1 and FQNNGV for CDR2. Graves' hyperthyroidism was defined as stable when no progression to ophthalmopathy occurred over 18 months of follow-up. Hyperthyroidism patients were aged 18 to 65 years and newly diagnosed, with disease duration of less than 2 months. Any patient with an uncontrolled infection, another autoimmune disease, pregnancy or lactation was excluded. Clinical symptoms, serum thyroxine and TRAb, thyroid ultrasound, and orbital computed tomography formed the basis for the diagnoses. Ficoll-Paque density gradient centrifugation was used to isolate PBMCs from around 10 ml of fresh peripheral blood. Trizol reagent was used to extract total RNA, and RNA quality was then checked on an Agilent 2100 Bioanalyzer.

The TCR beta CDR3 regions were amplified from the RNA transcripts. The TCR CDR3 was subjected to a first round of RT-PCR using the HTBI primer set and the Qiagen OneStep RT-PCR kit. A second multiplex PCR round built the libraries, followed by size selection and purification. Sequencing of the libraries was done on an Illumina HiSeq2000 using paired-end 100 bp reads. Per the source publication's procedure: Raw data were processed with SOAPnuke, discarding reads with adapters, uncalled bases, mean Phred below 15, or no exact constant-primer or identifier match. COPE v1.2.5 was used to merge high-quality paired reads, and clonotypes were defined as unique nucleotide sequences. MiTCR v1.1 was used to align the clonotypes against IMGT TRBV, TRBD and TRBJ reference segments. The analysis included only V-J combinations with a frequency above 0.0001, which together covered approximately 99% of the repertoires. A TCS score was defined as the ratio of F50 (clonal expansion) to E x V (chaos), with BLOSUM62-based TCRdist applied between CDR3 peptides within each V-J. Welch's t-statistics and random forest reduced 500 to 550 V-J features to 13, which were used in a naive Bayes classifier (R e1071). Thyroid-blood repertoire similarity was quantified with the Morisita-Horn index. TCRdb reprocessing: public reads trimmed at Q25 with fastp, clones called with MiXCR, in-frame beta chains kept. Each CDR3 protein gets just one entry, which takes the most common genes and DNA from the rows behind it. These V and J calls are TCRdb output, not the study's own analysis. A total of roughly 840,000 distinct CDR3 sequences appear in this sample, 35% to 45% of them only once. The ten largest clones capture 7.5% to 9.5% of the sample.

This sequence uses TRBV11-2 and TRBJ1-1; 5 matching bases give a weak D call of TRBD1. The sequencing input was blood. The source is a man between 18 and 29 years old with Graves' hyperthyroidism. The CDR3 reads CAWSDGGTEAFF. The nucleotides read TGTGCCTGGAGTGATGGGGGTACTGAAGCTTTCTTT.